Shown below are 28 T cell receptor beta chains from a single sample sequenced in a study of Ad26.COV2.S vaccination and SARS-CoV-2 variants. Measured with immunoSEQ multiplex PCR; TCRdb has only the in-frame clones, and not every one. The top ten hold approximately 3.7% of the sample, which has over 350,000 clones, approximately 90% seen once. Treatment specified: some 20 received Ad26.COV2.S at low or high dose, single or two shots; roughly five received placebo; per-sample allocation not given. Material that was analyzed had been drawn on day 63 after the first vaccine or placebo injection. Sequences were derived from peripheral blood, sampled in a trial of Ad26.COV2.S vaccine versus placebo. Receptors were obtained from a person aged 18 to 59 who received the Ad26.COV2.S COVID-19 vaccine or a placebo.

The chain is built from TRBV9 and TRBJ2-3, with D hard to call. This CDR3 region has 12 residues. Germline V gives CDR1 SGDLS, CDR2 YYNGEE. V was clipped by 5 bases and J by 1 base, with 5 bases between them. The CDR3 DNA is TGTGCCAGCAGGTCGGGCACAGATACGCAGTATTTT. This codes for CASRSGTDTQYF.

The rearrangement joins TRBV7-2 to TRBJ2-2; the D gene is possibly TRBD1 (5 bases). The V end was cut by 5 bases, the J end by 1 base, with 14 bases between. This CDR3 comprises 16 residues. Germline V gives CDR1 SGHTA, CDR2 FQGNSA. CDR3 loop: CASSRTTTLNTGELFF. CDR3 nucleotide sequence: TGTGCCAGCAGCCGGACAACAACTTTGAACACCGGGGAGCTGTTTTTT.

This chain connects TRBV6-6 to TRBJ1-5; 8 bases are shared with TRBD1. V shed 1 base and J 11 bases; nucleotides not matched to a gene: 13. In germline, CDR1 is MNHNY, CDR2 SVGAGI (reference sequence). The CDR3 loop spans 16 amino acids. The CDR3 reads CASSYFDRGRRAAQHF. DNA for the CDR3: TGTGCCAGCAGTTACTTCGACAGGGGCCGCCGTGCGGCCCAGCATTTT.

V gene TRBV4-3 combines with J gene TRBJ1-2; 7 bases agree with TRBD1. The CDR3 loop spans 15 amino acids. Germline lookup yields CDR1 LGHNA and CDR2 YSLEER. V shed 3 bases and J 0 bases; nucleotides not matched to a gene: 4. The CDR3 here is CASSQGQSANYGYTF. Here the CDR3 DNA reads TGCGCCAGCAGCCAGGGACAGTCCGCTAACTATGGCTACACCTTC.

J is TRBJ2-7 and V is TRBV2; TRBD1 or TRBD2 may be the D gene (5 bases each). Germline V lookup: CDR1 SNHLY, CDR2 FYNNEI. The CDR3 is 14 residues long. Trimming shortened V by 5 bases and J by 2 bases, and 13 bases separated the two germline ends. The CDR3 is CASSWGRLTYEQYF. The CDR3 DNA reads TGTGCCAGCAGTTGGGGACGCCTCACCTACGAGCAGTACTTC.

The chain couples TRBV23-1 to TRBJ1-6, with 7 bases fitting TRBD1. TRBV23-1 is noted as an ORF with a role that remains uncertain. J lost 11 bases, V lost 2 bases, and 9 bases had no gene match. The CDR3 spans 15 residues. The CDR3 loop is CASSQKWTGCTPLHF. CDR3 sequence (DNA): TGCGCCAGCAGTCAAAAGTGGACAGGTTGCACACCCCTCCACTTT.

The chain couples TRBV9 to TRBJ1-2, with TRBD1 as a possible D gene (6 bases). V lost 3 bases and J lost 2, with 11 bases in between. CDR1 SGDLS and CDR2 YYNGEE come from the germline V gene. CDR3 length equals 14 residues. CDR3 loop: CASSAGGGNYGYTF. CDR3 bases: TGTGCCAGCAGCGCAGGTGGGGGCAACTATGGCTACACCTTC.

Comment on this clone: The sample carries other DNA sequences with the same CDR3. The chain uses TRBV10-3 and TRBJ1-2; possibly TRBD1 for D (5 bases). Between the trimmed V and J ends, which lost 0 bases and 3 bases, there was a span of 11 bases. The CDR3 length is 15 residues. The germline CDR1 and CDR2 sequences are ENHRY and SYGVKD. In DNA form, the CDR3 reads TGTGCCATCAGTGAGTCAGGCCAGGGTGACTATGGCTACACCTTC. The encoded protein is CAISESGQGDYGYTF.

The rearrangement links TRBV11-2 to TRBJ2-7; D is perhaps TRBD1 (5 bases). This CDR3 is built from 16 residues. The V gene's germline CDR1 is SGHAT and CDR2 FQNNGV. The V end lost 1 base, the J end lost 2 bases, and 15 bases lay between the germline ends. CDR3 sequence (DNA): TGTGCCAGCAGCTTAGGACGTGGCAGGGCGCCCTACGAGCAGTACTTC. It codes for CASSLGRGRAPYEQYF. Full variable domain (remainder filled in from reference TRBV11-2 and TRBJ2-7): EAGVAQSPRYKIIEKRQSVAFWCNPISGHATLYWYQQILGQGPKLLIQFQNNGVVDDSQLPKDRFSAERLKGVDSTLKIQPAKLEDSAVYLCASSLGRGRAPYEQYFGPGTRLTVT.

The chain joins TRBV7-6 to TRBJ2-7, with 9 nucleotides matching TRBD1. Losses at the gene ends were 5 bases for V and 3 bases for J; bases not matched to a gene: 8. Germline V gives CDR1 SGHVS, CDR2 FNYEAQ. This CDR3 spans 15 amino acids. The CDR3 DNA follows: TGTGCCAGCAGCCCTGTATTGGGACAGGGCTACGAGCAGTACTTC. This codes for CASSPVLGQGYEQYF.

The chain employs TRBV11-2 and TRBJ2-7; TRBD2 might be the D (5 bases). The germline V gene has CDR1 SGHAT and CDR2 FQNNGV. The CDR3 runs 12 residues. Trimming took off 3 bases at V and 4 bases at J, with 7 bases between the two ends. CDR3 nucleotide sequence: TGTGCCAGCAGCTTTCGGGGATACGAGCAGTACTTC. Translation gives CASSFRGYEQYF.

The chain combines TRBV3-1 (or the pseudogene TRBV3-2) with TRBJ1-2; D not resolved. This CDR3 comprises 11 residues. V lost 3 bases to trimming and J lost 6 bases, with 5 bases between them. Germline V gene data show CDR1 as LGHDT and CDR2 as YNNKEL (reference sequence). CDR3 residues: CASSQSHGYTF. The CDR3, as DNA: TGTGCCAGCAGCCAGAGCCATGGCTACACCTTC.

This rearrangement joins TRBV6-5 to TRBJ2-3; 12 bases align to TRBD2. With 8 bases clipped from V and 4 bases from J, the junction kept 7 bases outside the gene matches. The CDR3 length is 15 residues. Germline V gene sequence: CDR1 MNHEY, CDR2 SVGAGI. CDR3 amino acids: CASRGLAGGPDTQYF. The CDR3 DNA reads TGTGCCAGCCGAGGGCTAGCGGGGGGGCCAGATACGCAGTATTTT.

V and J are TRBV29-1 and TRBJ2-5; D is unclear. The germline gives CDR1 SQVTM, CDR2 ANQGSEA. V dropped 2 bases and J dropped 2 bases, with 9 bases sitting between them. This CDR3 is 13 amino acids long. CDR3 loop: CSVERAVQETQYF. The CDR3 DNA sequence: TGCAGCGTTGAAAGGGCAGTTCAAGAGACCCAGTACTTC.

The chain carries TRBV3-1 (or the pseudogene TRBV3-2) and TRBJ2-1, with 11 bases that match TRBD2. The V segment lost 2 bases and the J segment 9 bases; nucleotides outside the gene matches: 15. The V gene's germline CDR1 is LGHDT and CDR2 YNNKEL (reference sequence). The CDR3 length is 18 residues. DNA for the CDR3: TGTGCCAGCAGCCAAATTCCCTACCTAGCGGGGGGTTGGGGTGAGCAGTTCTTC. Protein: CASSQIPYLAGGWGEQFF.

The gene calls are TRBV25-1 and TRBJ2-5, with TRBD1 identical over 7 bases. From germline, CDR1 is MGHDK and CDR2 SYGVNS. The V gene end was trimmed by 1 base and the J gene end by 4 bases; junction bases not matched to a gene: 3. The CDR3 has 14 amino acids. The chain's CDR3 is CASSEWAGGETQYF. The CDR3, as DNA: TGTGCCAGCAGTGAATGGGCAGGGGGAGAGACCCAGTACTTC. The complete variable domain, with remaining parts taken from reference TRBV25-1 and TRBJ2-5, reads EADIYQTPRYLVIGTGKKITLECSQTMGHDKMYWYQQDPGMELHLIHYSYGVNSTEKGDLSSESTVSRIRTEHFPLTLESARPSHTSQYLCASSEWAGGETQYFGPGTRLLVL.

The gene calls are TRBV15 and TRBJ1-5; D perhaps matches TRBD1 (6 bases). Germline V CDR1 and CDR2: LNHNV, YYDKDF (reference sequence). This CDR3 spans 16 amino acids. V shed 5 bases and J shed 1 base, with 15 bases lying between them. The CDR3 DNA reads as TGTGCCACCAGCGGGACGAGGGGGTTGAGCAATCAGCCCCAGCATTTT. Protein product: CATSGTRGLSNQPQHF.

This chain joins TRBV19 and TRBJ1-6; 7 bases are shared with TRBD1. The CDR3 spans 17 residues. Germline CDR1 LNHDA, CDR2 SQIVND (reference sequence). V trimming: 6 bases; J trimming: 0 bases; junction bases outside the gene matches: 8. The CDR3 here is CASSTGQIYSYNSPLHF. In nucleotides, the CDR3 is TGTGCCAGTAGCACGGGACAGATTTACTCCTATAATTCACCCCTCCACTTT.

This clone appeared once. This chain links TRBV4-1 with TRBJ1-4; TRBD1 is a possible D gene (5 bases). This CDR3 has 14 amino acids. V was clipped by 2 bases and J by 5 bases, with 9 bases between them. Germline-derived CDR1 and CDR2 are MGHRA and YSYEKL. CDR3 loop: CASSQLRGNEKLFF. CDR3 in DNA: TGCGCCAGCAGCCAATTACGGGGGAATGAAAAACTGTTTTTT.

The chain uses TRBV18 and TRBJ1-3, with D tentatively TRBD1 (5 bases). From germline, CDR1 is KGHSH and CDR2 LQKENI. Trimming left V 2 bases short and J 0 bases short, with 20 bases between. The CDR3 loop spans 19 amino acids. CDR3 sequence reads: CASSPRQDSRTASGNTIYF. CDR3 in DNA: TGTGCCAGCTCACCAAGACAAGACAGTAGAACCGCCTCTGGAAACACCATATATTTT.

This rearrangement joins TRBV7-9 to TRBJ1-1, with 9 bases that match TRBD1. V shed 5 bases and J 1 base; nucleotides not matched to a gene: 5. Germline lookup yields CDR1 SEHNR and CDR2 FQNEAQ (reference sequence). The CDR3 consists of 15 residues. DNA of the CDR3: TGTGCCAGCAGCCCCGGGACAGGGAGGAACACTGAAGCTTTCTTT. It yields the protein CASSPGTGRNTEAFF.

This clone was detected once. This sequence joins TRBV9 and TRBJ2-1; 7 bases align to TRBD1. This CDR3 contains 15 residues. Germline-derived CDR1 and CDR2 are SGDLS and YYNGEE. Trimming took 1 base from V and 6 from J; bases not matched to a gene: 7. The CDR3 DNA sequence: TGTGCCAGCAGCGTACAAACAGGGGAATCCAATGAGCAGTTCTTC. As protein: CASSVQTGESNEQFF.

This chain uses TRBV6-6 with TRBJ2-7, with D perhaps matching TRBD1 (5 bases). Trimming shortened V by 5 bases and J by 4 bases, and 9 bases separated the two germline ends. Per the germline V gene, CDR1 is MNHNY and CDR2 is SVGAGI (reference sequence). This CDR3 has 12 residues. The CDR3 loop reads CASSPKGYEQYF. Written as DNA, the CDR3 is TGTGCCAGCAGTCCCAAGGGGTACGAGCAGTACTTC.

This chain uses TRBV5-1 with TRBJ1-1, with D tentatively TRBD1 (5 bases). Per germline, CDR1 SGHRS and CDR2 YFSETQ. V was cut by 4 bases and J by 2 bases, with 18 bases left in between. The CDR3 consists of 16 residues. The CDR3 DNA is TGCGCCAGCAGCGCTGGGACCGTCTCCCCCAACACTGAAGCTTTCTTT. This translates into CASSAGTVSPNTEAFF.

The chain recombines TRBV15 with TRBJ1-1; the D is unclear. Germline V gene lookup returns CDR1 LNHNV and CDR2 YYDKDF (reference sequence). The CDR3 has 13 amino acids. Between the trimmed V and J ends, which lost 3 bases and 1 base, there was a span of 6 bases. The CDR3 bases are TGTGCCACCAGCAGTCCGTGGAACACTGAAGCTTTCTTT. As protein: CATSSPWNTEAFF. Combining the CDR3 with reference TRBV15 and TRBJ1-1 gives the whole variable domain DAMVIQNPRYQVTQFGKPVTLSCSQTLNHNVMYWYQQKSSQAPKLLFHYYDKDFNNEADTPDNFQSRRPNTSFCFLDIRSPGLGDTAMYLCATSSPWNTEAFFGQGTRLTVV.

V gene TRBV19 combines with J gene TRBJ1-6; maybe TRBD1 (5 bases). Trimming cost V 1 base and J 7 bases, with 8 bases left between them. The CDR3 length is 14 residues. The germline V gene has CDR1 LNHDA and CDR2 SQIVND (reference sequence). Here the CDR3 reads CASSIGDGNSPLHF. In nucleotides, the CDR3 is TGTGCCAGTAGTATAGGGGACGGGAATTCACCCCTCCACTTT.

This chain uses TRBV7-9 with TRBJ1-1; TRBD1 is a possible D gene (5 bases). CDR3 length: 14 residues. Trimming took off 5 bases at V and 3 bases at J, with 13 bases between the two ends. Looked up from germline, CDR1 is SEHNR and CDR2 is FQNEAQ (reference sequence). CDR3: CASSPSTAHTEAFF. As DNA, the CDR3 is TGTGCCAGCAGCCCGTCGACAGCCCACACTGAAGCTTTCTTT. The full variable domain, completed using reference TRBV7-9 and TRBJ1-1, is DTGVSQNPRHKITKRGQNVTFRCDPISEHNRLYWYRQTLGQGPEFLTYFQNEAQLEKSRLLSDRFSAERPKGSFSTLEIQRTEQGDSAMYLCASSPSTAHTEAFFGQGTRLTVV.

The V gene is TRBV18, the J gene TRBJ1-1; 7 bases fit TRBD1. V was pared by 2 bases and J by 4 bases, with 4 bases of the junction left unmatched. CDR1 and CDR2 from the germline V gene are KGHSH and LQKENI. This CDR3 is 14 amino acids long. The CDR3 region is CASSPGTGVTEAFF. DNA for the CDR3: TGTGCCAGCTCACCAGGTACAGGGGTCACTGAAGCTTTCTTT.